These 5 T cell receptor beta chains were all obtained from the same sample, sequenced in a study of T cells in Graves' hyperthyroidism and ophthalmopathy. Amplification of TCR beta CDR3 regions used RNA as the template. TCR CDR3 underwent first-round RT-PCR with the HTBI primer set. TCRdb re-derived calls from the multiplex PCR reads in MiXCR, one entry per CDR3 protein. The repertoire includes more than 450,000 distinct CDR3 sequences, just under 20% of them detected once, and 45% to 50% sits in the top ten. The sample comprised blood. The receptors here all came from a man aged 35-49 years with Graves' ophthalmopathy.

The gene calls are TRBV2 and TRBJ1-5; 8 bases align to TRBD1. The V and J ends lost 4 bases and 6 bases, in that order; junction bases with no gene match: 5. Germline values: CDR1 SNHLY, CDR2 FYNNEI. This CDR3 spans 14 amino acids. DNA for the CDR3: TGTGCCAGCAGTGGGACAGGGAGGGCTCAGCCCCAGCATTTT. Translated, it gives CASSGTGRAQPQHF.

This clonotype was found many times. This sequence joins TRBV7-2 and TRBJ2-5, with 8 bases that match TRBD2. CDR3 size: 16 residues. Germline CDR1 is SGHTA and CDR2 is FQGNSA. V shed 5 bases, J shed 5 bases, and the junction held 13 bases outside the gene matches. CDR3: CASSLLSRTSIETQYF. The CDR3 nucleotides read TGTGCCAGCAGCCTTCTGAGTCGGACTAGCATCGAGACCCAGTACTTC.

This clonotype was recorded at least ten times. The rearrangement links TRBV7-2 to TRBJ2-2; D gene uncertain. CDR1 is SGHTA, CDR2 FQGNSA, per germline. V lost 2 bases and J lost 9, with 10 bases in between. There are 13 residues in the CDR3. This CDR3 is CASSLPGRRELFF. Written as DNA, the CDR3 is TGTGCCAGCAGCTTACCGGGTCGTAGGGAGCTGTTTTTT.

This clonotype was observed at least ten times. The chain carries TRBV2 and TRBJ1-6; D may be TRBD1 (5 bases). With 6 bases removed from V and 10 bases from J, the gap between germline ends came to 13 bases. CDR3 length: 13 amino acids. Germline assignment: CDR1 SNHLY and CDR2 FYNNEI. The CDR3 protein is CASSGAIGSPLHF. The DNA of the CDR3 is TGTGCCAGCAGCGGGGCTATCGGCTCACCCCTCCACTTT.

This chain connects TRBV18 to TRBJ2-2, with D maybe TRBD1 (5 bases). CDR3 length equals 15 residues. V dropped 6 bases and J dropped 4 bases, with 15 bases sitting between them. CDR1 and CDR2 from the germline V gene are KGHSH and LQKENI. The CDR3 DNA follows: TGTGCCAGCTCCCCGGTCTCAGGGCCCACCGGGGAGCTGTTTTTT. Translation gives CASSPVSGPTGELFF.